This T cell receptor (beta chain) emerged from a study of CXCR3-negative and CXCR3-positive naive CD8 T cells. CDR1 and CDR2 from the germline V gene are MNHEY and SVGAGI. There are 16 residues in the CDR3. Each TRB cDNA library was prepared by 5' RACE (with UMI labels). TCRdb reprocessed the 5' RACE reads, keeping one entry per CDR3 protein, no DNA. Reported are 100,000 to 150,000 distinct CDR3 sequences; the ten largest clones contain 0.45% to 0.6%. The receptor comes from a human donor in good health. Some clones in this sample may be carry-over from other donors' samples. This sequence joins TRBV6-5 and TRBJ2-2; TCRdb's D call, TRBD1, is unchecked because there is no DNA. Sequencing input: naive CXCR3- CD8+ T cells from blood. The subset here: CD45RO-CCR7+CD27+CD95- naive CD8+ T cells lacking CXCR3 (TNR3-). The CDR3 spells CASSHWGGRSTGELFF.